Reported below is one T cell receptor (beta chain). Its antigen is unidentified. Germline loops: CDR1 SQVTM, CDR2 ANQGSEA. Trimming took 8 bases from V and 1 from J, leaving 14 bases between them. CDR3 length: 13 residues. The sample originates from a study of shared clonotypes between healthy human individuals. Findings and limits, study-wide: The donor pool, a small one, limited the genetic and exposure-history diversity represented.

A deep-level run was used for the assay. In the authors' workflow: Junction-only sequences produced by ImmunoSEQ had no quality scores, so filtering differed. Libraries were prepared by immunoSEQ multiplex PCR; TCRdb keeps only in-frame clonotypes and omits some of them. The V and J calls and clone size are taken from that table; D and trimming were inferred from the DNA. The sample lists 530,000 or so clones; nearly 80% were seen once. The chain is built from TRBV29-1 and TRBJ2-5; D may be TRBD1 (6 bases). The sequence came from a woman aged 35 to 49 in good health. Some clones in this sample may be carry-over from other donors' samples. The specimen was PBMCs. Written as DNA, the CDR3 is TGCAGCTCAACTGTAGGGGGCCAAGAGACCCAGTACTTC. As protein: CSSTVGGQETQYF.